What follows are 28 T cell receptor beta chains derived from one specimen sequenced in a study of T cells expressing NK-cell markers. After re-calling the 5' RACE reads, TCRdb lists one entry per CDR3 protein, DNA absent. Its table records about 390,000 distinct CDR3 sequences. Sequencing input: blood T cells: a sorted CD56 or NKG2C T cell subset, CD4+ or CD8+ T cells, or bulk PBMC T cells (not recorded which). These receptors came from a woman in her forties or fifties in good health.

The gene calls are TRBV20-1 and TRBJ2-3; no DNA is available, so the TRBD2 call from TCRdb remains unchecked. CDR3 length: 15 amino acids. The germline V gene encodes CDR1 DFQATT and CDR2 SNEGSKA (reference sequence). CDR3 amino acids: CSARGPAGARDTQYF.

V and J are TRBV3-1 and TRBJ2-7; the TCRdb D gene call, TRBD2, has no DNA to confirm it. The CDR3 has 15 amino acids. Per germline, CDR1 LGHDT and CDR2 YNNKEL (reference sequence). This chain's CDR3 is CAMTREGLEVYEQYF.

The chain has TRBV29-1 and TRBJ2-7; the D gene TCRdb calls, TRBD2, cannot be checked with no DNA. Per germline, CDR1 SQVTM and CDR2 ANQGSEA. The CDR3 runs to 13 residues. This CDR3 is CSVGLRVVNEQYF.

Here the CDR3 reads CASSAPTPTSTEAFF. The chain has TRBV2 and TRBJ1-1. CDR1 is SNHLY, CDR2 FYNNEI, per germline. The CDR3 has 15 residues.

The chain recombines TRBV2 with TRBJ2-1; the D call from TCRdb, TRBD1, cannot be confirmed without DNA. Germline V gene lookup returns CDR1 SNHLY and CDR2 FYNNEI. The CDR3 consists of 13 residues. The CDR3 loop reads CASSGQIYNEQFF.

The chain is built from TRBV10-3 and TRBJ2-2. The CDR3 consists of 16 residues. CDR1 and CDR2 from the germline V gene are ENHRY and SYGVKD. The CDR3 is CAISEPRGLGTGELFF.

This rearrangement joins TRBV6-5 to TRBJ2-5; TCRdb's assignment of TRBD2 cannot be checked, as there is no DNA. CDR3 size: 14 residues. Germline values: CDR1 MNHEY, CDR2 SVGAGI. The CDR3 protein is CASRRTGGGKTQYF.

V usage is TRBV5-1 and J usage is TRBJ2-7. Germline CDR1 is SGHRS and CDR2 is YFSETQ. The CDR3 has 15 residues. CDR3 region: CASSLDPGAAYEQYF.

This CDR3 reads CASSFLRRSSYNEQFF. The chain links TRBV27 to TRBJ2-1. CDR1 is MNHEY, CDR2 SMNVEV, per germline (reference sequence). The CDR3 has 16 amino acids.

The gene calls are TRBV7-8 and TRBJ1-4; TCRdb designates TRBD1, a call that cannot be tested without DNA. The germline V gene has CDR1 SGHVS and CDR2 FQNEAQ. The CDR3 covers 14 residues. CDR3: CASSLGGNNEKLFF.

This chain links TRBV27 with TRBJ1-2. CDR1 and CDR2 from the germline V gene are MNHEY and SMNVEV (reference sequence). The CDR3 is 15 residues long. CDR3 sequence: CASSLSGWANYGYTF.

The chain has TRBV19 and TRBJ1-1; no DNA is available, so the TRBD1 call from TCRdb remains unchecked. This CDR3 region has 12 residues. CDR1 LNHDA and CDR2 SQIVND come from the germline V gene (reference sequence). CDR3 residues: CASKGQDTEAFF.

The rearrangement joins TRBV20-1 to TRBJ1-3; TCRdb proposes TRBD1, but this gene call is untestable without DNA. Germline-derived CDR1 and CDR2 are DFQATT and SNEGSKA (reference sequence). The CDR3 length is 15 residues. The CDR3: CSARSGQASGNTIYF.

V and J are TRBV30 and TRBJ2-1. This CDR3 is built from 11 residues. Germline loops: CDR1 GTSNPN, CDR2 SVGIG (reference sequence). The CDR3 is CALIEDSKQFF.

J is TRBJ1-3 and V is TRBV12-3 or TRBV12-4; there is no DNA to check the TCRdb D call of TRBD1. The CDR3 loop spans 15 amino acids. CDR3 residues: CASSPGHHFGNTIYF.

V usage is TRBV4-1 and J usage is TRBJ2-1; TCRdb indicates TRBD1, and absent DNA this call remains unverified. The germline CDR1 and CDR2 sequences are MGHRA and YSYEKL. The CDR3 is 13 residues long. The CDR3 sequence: CASSPRERTPGFF.

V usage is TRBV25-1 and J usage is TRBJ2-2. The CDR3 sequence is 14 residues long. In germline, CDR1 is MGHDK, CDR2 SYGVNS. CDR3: CASTIGFGTGELFF.

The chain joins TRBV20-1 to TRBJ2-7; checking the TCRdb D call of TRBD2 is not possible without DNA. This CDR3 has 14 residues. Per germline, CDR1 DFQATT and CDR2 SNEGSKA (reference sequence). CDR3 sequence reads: CSAGMDYLGYEQYF.

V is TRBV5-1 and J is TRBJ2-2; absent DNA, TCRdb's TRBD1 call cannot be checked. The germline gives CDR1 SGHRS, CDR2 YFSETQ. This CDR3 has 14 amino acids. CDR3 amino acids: CASRRGRSTGELFF.

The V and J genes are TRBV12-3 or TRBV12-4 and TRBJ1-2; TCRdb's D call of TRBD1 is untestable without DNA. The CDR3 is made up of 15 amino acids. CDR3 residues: CASSFYGREGNGYTF.

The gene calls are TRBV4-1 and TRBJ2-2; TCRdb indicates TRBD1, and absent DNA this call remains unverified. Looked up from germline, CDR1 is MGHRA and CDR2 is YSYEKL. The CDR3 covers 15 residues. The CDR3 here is CAGARTEGKGGELFF.

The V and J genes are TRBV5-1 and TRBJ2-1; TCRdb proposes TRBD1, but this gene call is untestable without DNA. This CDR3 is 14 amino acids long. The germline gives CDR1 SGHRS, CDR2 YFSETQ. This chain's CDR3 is CASRSGLINNEQFF.

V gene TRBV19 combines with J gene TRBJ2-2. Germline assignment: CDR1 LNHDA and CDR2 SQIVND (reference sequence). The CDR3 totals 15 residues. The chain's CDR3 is CASSIDAGKSGELFF.

CDR3 sequence reads: CASSQEGTAVEETQYF. The rearrangement uses TRBV4-2 and TRBJ2-5; the TRBD1 assignment by TCRdb is unverifiable without DNA. There are 16 residues in the CDR3. In germline, CDR1 is LGHNA, CDR2 YNFKEQ.

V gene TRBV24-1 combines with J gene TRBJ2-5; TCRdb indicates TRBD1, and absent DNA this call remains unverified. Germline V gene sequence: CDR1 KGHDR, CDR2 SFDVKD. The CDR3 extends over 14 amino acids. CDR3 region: CAAPPGQGKETQYF.

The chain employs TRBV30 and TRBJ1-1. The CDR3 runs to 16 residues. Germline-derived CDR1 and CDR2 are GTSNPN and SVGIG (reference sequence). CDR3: CAWSANRWKLNTEAFF.

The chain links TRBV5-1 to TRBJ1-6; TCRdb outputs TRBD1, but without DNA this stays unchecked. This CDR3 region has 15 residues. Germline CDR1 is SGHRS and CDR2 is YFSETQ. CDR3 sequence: CASSSRGTYNSPLHF.

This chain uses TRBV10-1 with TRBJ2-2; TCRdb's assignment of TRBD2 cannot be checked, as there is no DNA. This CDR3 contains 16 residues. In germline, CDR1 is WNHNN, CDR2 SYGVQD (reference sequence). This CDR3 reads CASSAARGANTGELFF.